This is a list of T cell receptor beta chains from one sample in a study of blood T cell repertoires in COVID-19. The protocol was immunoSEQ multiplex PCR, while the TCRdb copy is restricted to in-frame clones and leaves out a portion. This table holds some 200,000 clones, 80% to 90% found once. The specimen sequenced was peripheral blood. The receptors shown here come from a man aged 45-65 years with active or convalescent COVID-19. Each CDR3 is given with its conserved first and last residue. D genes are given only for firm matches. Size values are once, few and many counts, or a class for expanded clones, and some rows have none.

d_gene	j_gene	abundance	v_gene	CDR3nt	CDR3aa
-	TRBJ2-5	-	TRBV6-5	TGTGCCAGCAGTAAAACAGGAGACCAAGAGACCCAGTACTTC	CASSKTGDQETQYF
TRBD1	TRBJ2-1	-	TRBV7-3	TGTGCCAGCAGCTTTTCGGGACAGGGGTGGAATGAGCAGTTCTTC	CASSFSGQGWNEQFF
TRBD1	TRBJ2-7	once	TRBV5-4	TGTGCCAGCAGCTTGCGGCAGGGGGCAGGTGAGCAGTACTTC	CASSLRQGAGEQYF
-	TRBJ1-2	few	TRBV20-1	TGCAGTGCCCGACAGAACTATGGCTACACCTTC	CSARQNYGYTF
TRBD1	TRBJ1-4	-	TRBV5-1	TGCGCCAGCAGCGATATTACAGGGGAGTGGGAAAAACTGTTTTTT	CASSDITGEWEKLFF
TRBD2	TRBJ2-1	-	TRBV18	TGTGCCAGCTCACCTTATATAGCGGGGGGCTCCTACAATGAGCAGTTCTTC	CASSPYIAGGSYNEQFF
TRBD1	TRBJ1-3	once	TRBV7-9	TGTGCCAGCAGCTATTATAACAGGGGGCGCGGTGGAAACACCATATATTTT	CASSYYNRGRGGNTIYF
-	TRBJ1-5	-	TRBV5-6	TGTGCCAGCAGCTTGGCGGGAGACAATCAGCCCCAGCATTTT	CASSLAGDNQPQHF
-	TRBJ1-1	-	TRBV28	TGTGCCAGCAGCTACCCGGGGGTCACTGAAGCTTTCTTT	CASSYPGVTEAFF
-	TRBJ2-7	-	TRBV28	TGTGCCAGCAGCCCCGGGGGGCTCCGAGAGTACGAGCAGTACTTC	CASSPGGLREYEQYF
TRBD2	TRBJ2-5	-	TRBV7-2	TGTGCCAGCAGCCCGCTGAGTAGCGGGATAAAACTGGGACAAGAGACCCAGTACTTC	CASSPLSSGIKLGQETQYF
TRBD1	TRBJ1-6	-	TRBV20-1	TGCAGTGCTAGTAAAGGGGGCGGGAATTCACCCCTCCACTTT	CSASKGGGNSPLHF
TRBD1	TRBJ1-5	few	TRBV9	TGTGCCAGCAGCCTTGGGACAGGGGGCTATCAGCCCCAGCATTTT	CASSLGTGGYQPQHF
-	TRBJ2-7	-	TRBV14	TGTGCCAGCAGCCAAGAGTGGACAGATTCCTACGAGCAGTACTTC	CASSQEWTDSYEQYF
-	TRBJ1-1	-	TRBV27	TGTGCCAGCAGTTTTACGGGGGGCACTGAAGCTTTCTTT	CASSFTGGTEAFF
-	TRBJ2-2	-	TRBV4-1	TGCGCCAGCGGCGGGATGGTCACCGGGGAGCTGTTTTTT	CASGGMVTGELFF
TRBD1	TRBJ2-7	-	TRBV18	TGTGCCAGCTCACCAAGTGGACAGGGATTCTACGAGCAGTACTTC	CASSPSGQGFYEQYF
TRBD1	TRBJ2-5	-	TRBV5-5	TGTGCCAGCAGCTTTAAGACAGGGGGCAAAGGGGAGACCCAGTACTTC	CASSFKTGGKGETQYF
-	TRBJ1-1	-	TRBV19	TGTGCCAGTAGAAATACAGGACGGAACACTGAAGCTTTCTTT	CASRNTGRNTEAFF
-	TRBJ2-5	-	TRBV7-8	TGTGCCAGCAGCTTGGGGACATCCCAAGAGACCCAGTACTTC	CASSLGTSQETQYF
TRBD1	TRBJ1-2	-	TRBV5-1	TGCGCCAGCAGCTTGGTACAGGGGTATGGCTACACCTTC	CASSLVQGYGYTF
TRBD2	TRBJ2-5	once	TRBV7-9	TGTGCCAGCAGCTACTCGGGACTAGGGGGAATGGAGACCCAGTACTTC	CASSYSGLGGMETQYF
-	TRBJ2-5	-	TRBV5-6	TGTGCCAGCAGCTCGACTTCCGGGACCCAGTACTTC	CASSSTSGTQYF
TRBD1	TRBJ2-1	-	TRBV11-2	TGTGCCAGCAGCTTAGTGTGGGACAGGAGGTTCTTC	CASSLVWDRRFF
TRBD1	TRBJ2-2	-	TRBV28	TGTGCCAGCAGTTCCTATCCCGGACAGGGGGGCGCCGGGGAGCTGTTTTTT	CASSSYPGQGGAGELFF
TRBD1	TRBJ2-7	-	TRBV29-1	TGCAGCATTCCGGGACAGGGGGCCTACGAGCAGTACTTC	CSIPGQGAYEQYF
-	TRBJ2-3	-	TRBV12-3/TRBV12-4	TGTGCCAGCAGGCCGACGGGAACCGATACGCAGTATTTT	CASRPTGTDTQYF
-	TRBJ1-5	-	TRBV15	TGTGCCACCAGCAGAGATAGAGGACAGTCCTCCCTTTGGCCCCAGCATTTT	CATSRDRGQSSLWPQHF
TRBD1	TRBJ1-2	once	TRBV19	TGTGCCAGTAGTCCCGCGGACAGGGGGCGAGGAGGCTACACCTTC	CASSPADRGRGGYTF
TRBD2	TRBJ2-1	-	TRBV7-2	TGTGCCAGCAGCCGGGACTACGGTGCGGATGAGCAGTTCTTC	CASSRDYGADEQFF
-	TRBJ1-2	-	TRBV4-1	TGCGCCAGCAGCCAAGATAGGGGTGCCTACTATGGCTACACCTTC	CASSQDRGAYYGYTF
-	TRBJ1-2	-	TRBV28	TGTGCCAGCAGTGTAGGACAGAACTATGGCTACACCTTC	CASSVGQNYGYTF